These 26 T cell receptor beta chains were sequenced from one sample in a study of blood T cell repertoires in COVID-19. Data came from immunoSEQ multiplex PCR; TCRdb stores just in-frame clones and leaves some out. The sample holds about 100,000 clones, approximately 85% seen once. The specimen sequenced was peripheral blood. These receptors came from an elderly woman with active or convalescent COVID-19.

A few counts support this clone. This chain links TRBV2 with TRBJ2-5; D gene uncertain. Per germline, CDR1 SNHLY and CDR2 FYNNEI. CDR3 size: 15 residues. Deletions cut 0 bases from V and 4 bases from J, with 12 bases between. CDR3 protein: CASSEAETKSETQYF. The CDR3 coding sequence is TGTGCCAGCAGTGAAGCGGAGACCAAGTCAGAGACCCAGTACTTC. Full variable domain (rest looked up from reference TRBV2 and TRBJ2-5): EPEVTQTPSHQVTQMGQEVILRCVPISNHLYFYWYRQILGQKVEFLVSFYNNEISEKSEIFDDQFSVERPDGSNFTLKIRSTKLEDSAMYFCASSEAETKSETQYFGPGTRLLVL.

This chain uses TRBV11-2 with TRBJ1-2, with D possibly matching TRBD1 (6 bases). The V and J ends lost 1 base and 7 bases respectively, with 10 bases between them. The CDR3 has 13 amino acids. The germline V gene encodes CDR1 SGHAT and CDR2 FQNNGV. In nucleotides, the CDR3 is TGTGCCAGCAGCTTAGTAAGGGGGGGTGGCTACACCTTC. It encodes CASSLVRGGGYTF.

The chain uses TRBV7-6 and TRBJ2-7; 15 bases map to TRBD2. The germline V gene has CDR1 SGHVS and CDR2 FNYEAQ. This CDR3 comprises 17 residues. The V segment lost 0 bases and the J segment 4 bases; nucleotides outside the gene matches: 4. CDR3 loop: CASSLAGGTSGGYEQYF. The DNA of the CDR3 is TGTGCCAGCAGCTTAGCGGGAGGGACTAGCGGGGGGTACGAGCAGTACTTC.

This chain uses TRBV28 with TRBJ2-7; TRBD2 is a possible D gene (6 bases). The germline V gene encodes CDR1 MDHEN and CDR2 SYDVKM. The V gene lost 3 bases and the J gene lost 3 bases, with 15 bases spanning the gap. This CDR3 comprises 15 residues. CDR3 DNA sequence: TGTGCCAGCAGTTTCAGGTCTAGCGCTAGCTACGAGCAGTACTTC. Translation: CASSFRSSASYEQYF.

This sequence joins TRBV9 and TRBJ2-7; weak D call: TRBD1 (5 bases). Germline V gene data show CDR1 as SGDLS and CDR2 as YYNGEE. V lost 0 bases, J lost 8 bases, and 18 bases lay in between. There are 15 residues in the CDR3. The CDR3 DNA reads TGTGCCAGCAGCGTAGGTAGGGGTGGATTTACGAAGCAGTACTTC. It specifies CASSVGRGGFTKQYF.

This clone was found a few times. The V and J genes are TRBV19 and TRBJ1-1; 7 bases match TRBD1. CDR3 length equals 14 residues. J lost 0 bases, V lost 6 bases, and 4 bases had no gene match. CDR1 is LNHDA, CDR2 SQIVND, per germline (reference sequence). CDR3 region: CASSRDSMNTEAFF. CDR3 nucleotides: TGTGCCAGTAGCAGGGACAGCATGAACACTGAAGCTTTCTTT. The full variable domain, with the rest looked up from reference TRBV19 and TRBJ1-1, is DGGITQSPKYLFRKEGQNVTLSCEQNLNHDAMYWYRQDPGQGLRLIYYSQIVNDFQKGDIAEGYSVSREKKESFPLTVTSAQKNPTAFYLCASSRDSMNTEAFFGQGTRLTVV.

The chain carries TRBV5-5 and TRBJ2-1; 8 positions agree with TRBD1. The germline gives CDR1 SGHKS, CDR2 YYEKEE (reference sequence). The junction had 3 bases not matched to a gene; V was cut back by 5 bases and J by 2 bases. This CDR3 is 14 amino acids long. The CDR3 region has the DNA TGTGCCAGCAGAGGACAGGGCACCTACAATGAGCAGTTCTTC. Residues: CASRGQGTYNEQFF.

The genes are TRBV5-6 and TRBJ2-5; perhaps TRBD1 as D (6 bases). Trimming cost V 4 bases and J 3 bases, with 16 bases left between them. This CDR3 is 15 amino acids long. CDR1 and CDR2 from the germline V gene are SGHDT and YYEEEE. The CDR3 sequence is CASSPGGAGEETQYF. The CDR3, as DNA: TGTGCCAGCAGCCCTGGAGGTGCAGGGGAAGAGACCCAGTACTTC.

V is TRBV7-6 and J is TRBJ2-3; 7 nucleotides align to TRBD2. With 3 bases clipped from V and 2 bases from J, the junction kept 5 bases outside the gene matches. Germline V gene lookup returns CDR1 SGHVS and CDR2 FNYEAQ. CDR3 size: 15 residues. The CDR3 DNA reads as TGTGCCAGCAGCTTCGGACGGGAGGACACAGATACGCAGTATTTT. Translating it yields CASSFGREDTDTQYF.

CDR3 region: CATSGGGPGTYNEQFF. The DNA for the CDR3 is TGTGCCACCAGTGGGGGGGGCCCGGGCACCTACAATGAGCAGTTCTTC. The V gene is TRBV24-1, the J gene TRBJ2-1; D perhaps matches TRBD2 (7 bases). This CDR3 is built from 16 residues. CDR1 is KGHDR, CDR2 SFDVKD, per germline. The germline V and J ends were trimmed by 5 bases and 2 bases, with 15 bases remaining between them.

This rearrangement joins TRBV19 to TRBJ1-5; weak D call: TRBD1 (6 bases). Looked up from germline, CDR1 is LNHDA and CDR2 is SQIVND (reference sequence). The ends were cut back, 1 base at V and 7 bases at J, with 14 bases in the middle. The CDR3 covers 15 residues. DNA for the CDR3: TGTGCCAGTAGTATAGTCCTGGGAAGGGGGCAGCCCCAGCATTTT. Translating it yields CASSIVLGRGQPQHF.

In this sample, this clone turned up once. V usage is TRBV5-1 and J usage is TRBJ2-1, with D tentatively TRBD1 (7 bases). Germline lookup yields CDR1 SGHRS and CDR2 YFSETQ. The V end was cut by 6 bases, the J end by 8 bases, with 12 bases between. The CDR3 is 12 amino acids. The CDR3 loop reads CASNRGGDEQFF. In nucleotides, the CDR3 is TGCGCCAGCAACAGGGGAGGCGATGAGCAGTTCTTC.

The chain recombines TRBV7-9 with TRBJ2-5; D gene unclear. The CDR3 spans 14 residues. The V and J ends lost 0 bases and 0 bases respectively, with 5 bases between them. Germline loops: CDR1 SEHNR, CDR2 FQNEAQ (reference sequence). CDR3 sequence: CASSLAEYQETQYF. DNA for the CDR3: TGTGCCAGCAGCTTAGCGGAGTACCAAGAGACCCAGTACTTC.

As regards this clone: Compared with germline, one end of the junction differs, possibly owing to a read error. The chain employs TRBV5-1 and TRBJ1-1, with TRBD1 matching 7 bases. The CDR3 has 15 residues. Germline V CDR1 and CDR2: SGHRS, YFSETQ. The CDR3 nucleotides are TGTGCCAGCAGCATAACAGGGGTCGGGGACACTGAAGCTTTCTTT. It codes for CASSITGVGDTEAFF. Complete variable domain (other parts from reference TRBV5-1 and TRBJ1-1): KAGVTQTPRYLIKTRGQQVTLSCSPISGHRSVSWYQQTPGQGLQFLFEYFSETQRNKGNFPGRFSGRQFSNSRSEMNVSTLELGDSALYLCASSITGVGDTEAFFGQGTRLTVV.

The chain recombines TRBV24-1 with TRBJ1-3, with D possibly being TRBD1 (6 bases). The CDR3 is 14 amino acids. The germline V gene has CDR1 KGHDR and CDR2 SFDVKD. As DNA, the CDR3 is TGTGATAGGGGTCGGGGGGCTTCTGGAAACACCATATATTTT. Protein: CDRGRGASGNTIYF.

This clone has just one count. The chain combines TRBV7-9 with TRBJ2-5; no definite D call. The CDR3 sequence is 14 residues long. V lost 5 bases and J lost 3, with 13 bases in between. CDR1 is SEHNR, CDR2 FQNEAQ, per germline (reference sequence). As DNA, the CDR3 is TGTGCCAGCAGCGCCTCTGTGGAGAAAGAGACCCAGTACTTC. It translates to CASSASVEKETQYF. Full variable domain (missing parts from reference TRBV7-9 and TRBJ2-5): DTGVSQNPRHKITKRGQNVTFRCDPISEHNRLYWYRQTLGQGPEFLTYFQNEAQLEKSRLLSDRFSAERPKGSFSTLEIQRTEQGDSAMYLCASSASVEKETQYFGPGTRLLVL.

The V gene is TRBV14, the J gene TRBJ2-7; D is uncertain. Germline V lookup: CDR1 SGHDN, CDR2 FVKESK. The CDR3 sequence is 12 residues long. V dropped 1 base and J dropped 6 bases, with 7 bases sitting between them. The DNA for the CDR3 is TGTGCCAGCAGCCAAGGTTCTGTCGAGCAGTACTTC. This codes for CASSQGSVEQYF.

This sequence joins TRBV10-3 and TRBJ2-1; D may be TRBD2 (5 bases). Trimming removed 2 bases from V and 8 bases from J, with 10 bases in between. The CDR3 spans 13 residues. CDR1 and CDR2 (germline): ENHRY, SYGVKD. CDR3 sequence: CAISEAREDEQFF. In DNA, the CDR3 is TGTGCCATCAGTGAGGCACGGGAAGATGAGCAGTTCTTC.

The chain is built from TRBV6-2 or TRBV6-3 and TRBJ2-7; a weak D match, TRBD1 (6 bases). The germline V and J ends were trimmed by 0 bases and 5 bases, with 11 bases remaining between them. Germline CDR1 is MNHEY and CDR2 is SVGEGT. The CDR3 spans 14 residues. Written as DNA, the CDR3 is TGTGCCAGCAGTTACTCGACAGGTCGGCACGAGCAGTACTTC. Its protein is CASSYSTGRHEQYF.

The V and J genes are TRBV9 and TRBJ1-3; TRBD1 might be the D (6 bases). CDR1 and CDR2 (germline): SGDLS, YYNGEE. This CDR3 is built from 15 residues. Trimming removed 4 bases at V and 2 bases at J, with 13 bases between. For the CDR3, the DNA is TGTGCCAGCAGCCCCCCAGGGGCCACTGGAAACACCATATATTTT. Amino acid sequence: CASSPPGATGNTIYF.

This clone has a single count. The chain uses TRBV29-1 and TRBJ2-2, with TRBD1 matching 10 bases. The CDR3 spans 13 residues. In germline, CDR1 is SQVTM, CDR2 ANQGSEA. With 6 bases clipped from V and 5 bases from J, the junction kept 3 bases outside the gene matches. CDR3 DNA sequence: TGCAGCGTCGGGACAGGGGTAACCGGGGAGCTGTTTTTT. This encodes CSVGTGVTGELFF.

A single count supports this clone. One end of the junction fails to match germline, which may point to a read error. Other DNA sequences from this sample encode an identical CDR3 as well. This rearrangement joins TRBV5-1 to TRBJ2-7; perhaps TRBD1 as D (5 bases). This CDR3 has 14 residues. The V gene's germline CDR1 is SGHRS and CDR2 YFSETQ. CDR3 protein: CASSLGRGSYEQYF. The CDR3, as DNA: TGTGCCAGCAGCTTGGGTAGGGGATCCTACGAGCAGTACTTC.

This clone turned up a few times. The rearrangement links TRBV7-2 to TRBJ1-1; D not resolved. The CDR3 consists of 14 residues. Trimming removed 2 bases at V and 7 bases at J, with 14 bases between. Germline V gene data show CDR1 as SGHTA and CDR2 as FQGNSA. CDR3 protein: CASSLNTGWFEAFF. The DNA for the CDR3 is TGTGCCAGCAGCTTAAACACCGGGTGGTTTGAAGCTTTCTTT. The full variable domain, rest sourced from reference TRBV7-2 and TRBJ1-1, is GAGVSQSPSNKVTEKGKDVELRCDPISGHTALYWYRQSLGQGLEFLIYFQGNSAPDKSGLPSDRFSAERTGGSVSTLTIQRTQQEDSAVYLCASSLNTGWFEAFFGQGTRLTVV.

This chain links TRBV6-6 with TRBJ2-5; 15 nucleotides line up with TRBD2. Germline assignment: CDR1 MNHNY and CDR2 SVGAGI (reference sequence). The V segment lost 5 bases and the J segment 5 bases; nucleotides outside the gene matches: 9. This CDR3 has 17 residues. The CDR3 region is CASSQRTSGRARETQYF. The DNA of the CDR3 is TGTGCCAGCAGTCAAAGGACTAGCGGGAGGGCCAGGGAGACCCAGTACTTC.

About this clone: One end of the junction does not line up with germline, which may come from a read error. This chain connects TRBV5-1 to TRBJ1-2; maybe TRBD1 (6 bases). CDR1 is SGHRS, CDR2 YFSETQ, per germline. The CDR3 is 15 residues long. The CDR3 spells CASSSNREGNYGYTF. As DNA, the CDR3 is TGTGCCAGCAGTTCGAACAGGGAGGGAAACTATGGCTACACCTTC.

This chain joins TRBV5-5 and TRBJ1-1; tentative D call: TRBD1 (5 bases). This CDR3 spans 12 amino acids. V lost 10 bases to trimming and J lost 2 bases, with 12 bases between them. Germline V lookup: CDR1 SGHKS, CDR2 YYEKEE (reference sequence). The chain's CDR3 is CARGDGNTEAFF. The CDR3 nucleotides read TGTGCCCGGGGGGACGGTAACACTGAAGCTTTCTTT. Full variable domain (missing parts from reference TRBV5-5 and TRBJ1-1): DAGVTQSPTHLIKTRGQQVTLRCSPISGHKSVSWYQQVLGQGPQFIFQYYEKEERGRGNFPDRFSARQFPNYSSELNVNALLLGDSALYLCARGDGNTEAFFGQGTRLTVV.